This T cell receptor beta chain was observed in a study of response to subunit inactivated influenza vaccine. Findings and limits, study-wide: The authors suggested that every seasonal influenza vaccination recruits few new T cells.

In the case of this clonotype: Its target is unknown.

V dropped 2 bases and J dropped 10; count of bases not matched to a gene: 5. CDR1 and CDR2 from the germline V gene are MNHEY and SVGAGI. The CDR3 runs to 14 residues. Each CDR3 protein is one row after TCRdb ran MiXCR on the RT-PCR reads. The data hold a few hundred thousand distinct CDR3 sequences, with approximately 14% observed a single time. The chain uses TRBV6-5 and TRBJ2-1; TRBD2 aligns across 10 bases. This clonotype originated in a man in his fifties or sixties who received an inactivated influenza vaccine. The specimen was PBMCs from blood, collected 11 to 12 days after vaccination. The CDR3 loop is CASSYRTSGNEQFF. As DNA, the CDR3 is TGTGCCAGCAGTTACCGGACTAGCGGCAACGAGCAGTTCTTC.